This entry describes one TCR beta chain. Authors' analysis steps: By means of reference gene primer amplification, nucleated cell counts were estimated. Generated by immunoSEQ multiplex PCR, the TCRdb table keeps only in-frame clones and is missing some. D and trimming come from the DNA, and the V and J calls and clone size come from that table. The data hold roughly 400,000 clones, with around 87% observed a single time. Categorization into cohorts depended on clinical history that participants reported. The data derive from a study of blood T cell repertoires in COVID-19. Overall study context: Specimens from acute and convalescent COVID-19 originated in the United States, Italy and Spain. In each case, the material was cDNA or gDNA derived from T cells, B-cell-depleted T cells, or PBMCs.

Germline CDR1 and CDR2: MNHEY and SVGAGI. The CDR3 is made up of 13 amino acids. With 5 bases removed from V and 7 bases from J, the gap between germline ends came to 12 bases. The genes are TRBV6-5 and TRBJ2-1; D perhaps matches TRBD2 (6 bases). This sequence was found in a man aged 30 to 45 who had recovered from COVID-19. Input material: PBMCs or T cells enriched from blood (not recorded which). The CDR3 coding sequence is TGTGCCAGCAGTACCAACGGAGGGAATGAGCAGTTCTTC. The encoded protein is CASSTNGGNEQFF.